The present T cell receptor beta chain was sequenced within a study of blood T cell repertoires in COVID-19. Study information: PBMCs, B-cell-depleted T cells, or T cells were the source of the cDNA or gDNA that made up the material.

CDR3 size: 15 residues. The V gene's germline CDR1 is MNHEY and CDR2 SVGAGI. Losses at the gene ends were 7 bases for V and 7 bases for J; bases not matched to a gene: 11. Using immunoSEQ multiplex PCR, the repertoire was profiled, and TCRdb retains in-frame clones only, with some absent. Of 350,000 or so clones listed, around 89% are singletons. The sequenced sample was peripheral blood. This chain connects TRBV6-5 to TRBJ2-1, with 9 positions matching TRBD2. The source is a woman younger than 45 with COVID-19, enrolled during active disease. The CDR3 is CASKGRRGGLNEQFF. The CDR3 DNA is TGTGCCAGCAAGGGACGGCGGGGGGGCCTAAATGAGCAGTTCTTC.